A single sample is the source of the 20 T cell receptor beta chains below, sequenced in a study of T-cell memory formation after mild COVID-19. TCRdb reprocessed the 5' RACE reads with MiXCR, giving one entry per CDR3 protein. The sample consists of roughly 180,000 distinct CDR3 sequences, 18% of them appearing once. The sequenced sample was PBMCs or a T cell subset sorted from them (not recorded which). The origin of the receptors is a man between 18 and 35 years old who had mild COVID-19 (a few samples of this study predate the infection). Cell type and time point are not known.

Of note for this clonotype: A much larger clone is a single base away; this may be a read error. The chain combines TRBV28 with TRBJ2-5; D may correspond to TRBD1 or TRBD2 (6 bases each). In germline, CDR1 is MDHEN, CDR2 SYDVKM. V lost 6 bases and J 2 bases, leaving 10 bases between the germline ends. The CDR3 consists of 13 residues. CDR3 sequence reads: CASSRGHQETQYF. As DNA, the CDR3 is TGTGCCAGCAGCCGGGGGCATCAAGAGACCCAGTACTTC.

The chain uses TRBV28 and TRBJ1-2; 7 bases are a match to TRBD1. Germline V CDR1 and CDR2: MDHEN, SYDVKM. The ends lost 2 bases at V and 8 bases at J; junction bases unmatched: 5. The CDR3 is 13 amino acids. The CDR3 loop is CASSLTTGSGYTF. The DNA of the CDR3 is TGTGCCAGCAGTTTAACGACAGGGTCCGGCTACACCTTC.

This clonotype has just a few counts. The chain carries TRBV7-2 and TRBJ2-5; TRBD1 might be the D (6 bases). The V gene lost 1 base and the J gene lost 5 bases, with 17 bases spanning the gap. The CDR3 length is 16 residues. Per the germline V gene, CDR1 is SGHTA and CDR2 is FQGNSA. The CDR3 DNA is TGTGCCAGCAGCTTAGTAGGGGCAGGTCAGGGGGAGACCCAGTACTTC. Amino acids: CASSLVGAGQGETQYF.

This clonotype was recorded a few times. The chain carries TRBV5-6 and TRBJ1-1; no clear D gene. V shed 4 bases and J shed 1 base, with 14 bases lying between them. This CDR3 spans 15 amino acids. Germline V lookup: CDR1 SGHDT, CDR2 YYEEEE. The DNA for the CDR3 is TGTGCCAGCAGCCGGGTCCAGGCGACGAACACTGAAGCTTTCTTT. Its translation: CASSRVQATNTEAFF.

The chain employs TRBV6-5 and TRBJ1-2; TRBD1 matches at 8 bases. Germline V gives CDR1 MNHEY, CDR2 SVGAGI. J gave up 3 bases and V 10 bases, and 10 bases lay outside the gene matches. The CDR3 spans 14 residues. CDR3 loop: CATLPRTGHYGYTF. The CDR3 DNA reads as TGTGCCACCCTTCCTAGGACAGGGCACTATGGCTACACCTTC.

V usage is TRBV18 and J usage is TRBJ1-1; no definite D call. CDR1 KGHSH and CDR2 LQKENI come from the germline V gene. Trimming stripped 3 bases from V and 4 bases from J, with 18 bases between. This CDR3 comprises 16 residues. The CDR3 DNA follows: TGTGCCAGCTCACCCAACGGAATGGGAGTGGGCACTGAAGCTTTCTTT. The encoded protein is CASSPNGMGVGTEAFF.

This clonotype was counted between two and nine times. The chain recombines TRBV25-1 with TRBJ1-6; D unclear. The CDR3 is 13 residues long. Germline CDR1 and CDR2: MGHDK and SYGVNS. The ends were cut back, 3 bases at V and 7 bases at J, with 7 bases in the middle. This chain's CDR3 is CASSEGYNSPLHF. Written as DNA, the CDR3 is TGTGCCAGCAGTGAGGGTTACAATTCACCCCTCCACTTT. Full variable domain (remainder filled in from reference TRBV25-1 and TRBJ1-6): EADIYQTPRYLVIGTGKKITLECSQTMGHDKMYWYQQDPGMELHLIHYSYGVNSTEKGDLSSESTVSRIRTEHFPLTLESARPSHTSQYLCASSEGYNSPLHFGNGTRLTVT.

V is TRBV20-1 and J is TRBJ1-6; D may be TRBD1 (6 bases). V was trimmed by 6 bases and J by 11 bases, leaving 20 bases between them. CDR3 length: 14 amino acids. CDR1 is DFQATT, CDR2 SNEGSKA, per germline (reference sequence). Here the CDR3 reads CSALPGARAAPLHF. The CDR3 DNA follows: TGCAGTGCCCTCCCAGGGGCCAGGGCGGCACCCCTCCACTTT.

This clonotype was counted between two and nine times. The chain links TRBV7-2 to TRBJ2-1; D might be TRBD1 (6 bases). This CDR3 has 13 residues. V dropped 6 bases and J dropped 9 bases, with 15 bases sitting between them. Germline values: CDR1 SGHTA, CDR2 FQGNSA. CDR3 nucleotides: TGTGCCAGCAGGGTATCTGGACAGTCTGAGCAGTTCTTC. This gives the protein CASRVSGQSEQFF.

The chain couples TRBV7-8 to TRBJ2-1, with TRBD1 identical over 9 bases. Germline V gene sequence: CDR1 SGHVS, CDR2 FQNEAQ. The CDR3 spans 17 residues. The V and J ends lost 5 bases and 5 bases, in that order; junction bases with no gene match: 13. The CDR3 nucleotides are TGTGCCAGCAGCCCTCCGGGCGGGACAGGGTTCAACAATGAGCAGTTCTTC. It codes for CASSPPGGTGFNNEQFF.

V and J are TRBV5-1 and TRBJ2-3, with no clear D. The CDR3 runs to 14 residues. Germline CDR1 reads SGHRS; CDR2 reads YFSETQ. Trimming removed 0 bases at V and 4 bases at J, with 9 bases between. CDR3 protein: CASSLGSTPDTQYF. CDR3 sequence (DNA): TGCGCCAGCAGCTTGGGTAGTACCCCAGATACGCAGTATTTT.

This clonotype has only a few counts. The DNA of the CDR3 is TGTGCCAGCAGCCCTCGGCCGGGACAACAACCCGGGGAGCTGTTTTTT. Its translation: CASSPRPGQQPGELFF. The rearrangement uses TRBV7-6 and TRBJ2-2, with D perhaps matching TRBD1 (6 bases). The germline V and J ends were trimmed by 5 bases and 6 bases, with 19 bases remaining between them. Looked up from germline, CDR1 is SGHVS and CDR2 is FNYEAQ. This CDR3 region has 16 residues.

This clonotype was seen more than once but under ten times. V and J are TRBV5-1 and TRBJ1-1; 7 positions match TRBD1. Germline loops: CDR1 SGHRS, CDR2 YFSETQ. The CDR3 runs to 14 residues. Trimming removed 4 bases from V and 1 base from J; junction bases left unmatched: 4. The CDR3 nucleotides read TGCGCCAGCAGCGAACAGGGGAGGAACACTGAAGCTTTCTTT. Translated: CASSEQGRNTEAFF. The full variable domain, rest sourced from reference TRBV5-1 and TRBJ1-1, is KAGVTQTPRYLIKTRGQQVTLSCSPISGHRSVSWYQQTPGQGLQFLFEYFSETQRNKGNFPGRFSGRQFSNSRSEMNVSTLELGDSALYLCASSEQGRNTEAFFGQGTRLTVV.

There are a few counts of this clonotype. V gene TRBV4-3 combines with J gene TRBJ1-1; D not certain. Per the germline V gene, CDR1 is LGHNA and CDR2 is YSLEER. The CDR3 has 13 residues. Trimming pared 0 bases from V and 6 bases from J, leaving 8 bases between. The CDR3 here is CASSQDLFAEAFF. The CDR3, as DNA: TGCGCCAGCAGCCAAGATTTGTTTGCTGAAGCTTTCTTT.

The gene calls are TRBV6-2 or TRBV6-3 and TRBJ1-6; D not resolved. CDR3 length: 11 amino acids. Per the germline V gene, CDR1 is MNHEY and CDR2 is SVGEGT. Trimming left V 6 bases short and J 13 bases short, with 10 bases between. The CDR3 DNA reads TGTGCCAGCAGGACGGTGAGTCCCCTCCACTTT. Amino acid sequence: CASRTVSPLHF.

This clonotype was detected only once. V usage is TRBV19 and J usage is TRBJ2-7; 7 bases fit TRBD1. This CDR3 is 15 amino acids long. In germline, CDR1 is LNHDA, CDR2 SQIVND (reference sequence). The ends lost 6 bases at V and 2 bases at J; junction bases unmatched: 10. The CDR3 region has the DNA TGTGCCAGTAGCTACCTGACAGGGACCCCCTACGAGCAGTACTTC. Translation gives CASSYLTGTPYEQYF.

The table lists this clonotype with a few counts. The V call is TRBV4-2, the J call TRBJ1-2; 8 bases map to TRBD1. J gave up 4 bases and V 5 bases, and 6 bases lay outside the gene matches. Germline-derived CDR1 and CDR2 are LGHNA and YNFKEQ. The CDR3 contains 14 residues. The CDR3 DNA sequence: TGTGCCAGCAGCACAGGGGGGGGCCCCTATGGCTACACCTTC. Protein: CASSTGGGPYGYTF.

The chain has TRBV5-1 and TRBJ2-5; D may correspond to TRBD1 or TRBD2 (6 bases each). There are 14 residues in the CDR3. Per germline, CDR1 SGHRS and CDR2 YFSETQ. The V end was cut by 0 bases, the J end by 5 bases, with 11 bases between. CDR3 loop: CASSLGGATETQYF. CDR3 coding DNA: TGCGCCAGCAGCTTGGGGGGGGCGACGGAGACCCAGTACTTC. Complete variable domain (other parts from reference TRBV5-1 and TRBJ2-5): KAGVTQTPRYLIKTRGQQVTLSCSPISGHRSVSWYQQTPGQGLQFLFEYFSETQRNKGNFPGRFSGRQFSNSRSEMNVSTLELGDSALYLCASSLGGATETQYFGPGTRLLVL.

There are many counts of this clonotype. This chain uses TRBV5-1 with TRBJ1-1; no firm D call. Germline V gene lookup returns CDR1 SGHRS and CDR2 YFSETQ. V lost 6 bases and J lost 1, with 16 bases in between. The CDR3 runs 15 residues. This CDR3 reads CASTREGVWNTEAFF. In DNA, the CDR3 is TGCGCCAGCACCCGGGAGGGAGTGTGGAACACTGAAGCTTTCTTT.

There are a few counts of this clonotype. The chain joins TRBV7-8 to TRBJ2-5, with a possible D match to TRBD2 (5 bases). The CDR3 has 13 residues. The V and J ends lost 6 bases and 5 bases respectively, with 13 bases between them. Germline lookup yields CDR1 SGHVS and CDR2 FQNEAQ. The CDR3 reads CASRNEGGETQYF. The CDR3 DNA follows: TGTGCCAGCAGAAACGAGGGCGGTGAGACCCAGTACTTC.